The present T cell receptor beta chain was sequenced within a study of cytomegalovirus exposure and HLA in healthy donors. PCR amplification relied on 60 Vbeta primers (plus 13 Jbeta primers). The data were produced by immunoSEQ multiplex PCR, yet TCRdb's version contains in-frame clones alone and is incomplete. With some 60,000 clones in the sample, the ten largest clones hold around 3.7%. About this clone: The antigen is undetermined.

The study, taken as a whole, reports: TCR beta V- and J-gene trimming was later associated with a missense DCLRE1C variant. Testing in vitro showed a few CMV-associated chains specific for CMV antigens.

Germline loops: CDR1 MNHEY, CDR2 SMNVEV (reference sequence). The CDR3 consists of 17 residues. The J segment lost 1 base and the V segment lost 5 bases, leaving 7 bases of the junction unmatched. V and J are TRBV27 and TRBJ2-5, with 13 nucleotides matching TRBD2. This clonotype was obtained from a male donor in good health and CMV-seronegative. What was sequenced was PBMCs. The CDR3 region is CASSPFGLAGAQETQYF. The DNA for the CDR3 is TGTGCCAGCAGTCCCTTCGGACTAGCGGGAGCCCAAGAGACCCAGTACTTC.